The table lists the clone carrying this T cell receptor beta chain with a count of one. Its antigen remains unknown. This record comes from a study of cytomegalovirus exposure and HLA in healthy donors. General study results and limits: The authors later found most CMV-associated TCR beta chains appeared HLA-restricted. Analysis was carried out at a later point, and it linked a missense DCLRE1C variant to TCR beta V- and J-gene trimming. A previous analysis found most TCR beta V segments productive roughly 87% or roughly 30% of the time. Cytomegalovirus-associated status was assigned to 150 to 200 TCR beta chains.

Germline-derived CDR1 and CDR2 are SGHTA and FQGNSA. CDR3 length equals 14 residues. Trimming took 4 bases from V and 9 from J; bases not matched to a gene: 1. With 60 Vbeta and 13 Jbeta primers, the PCR was carried out. Repertoires were generated with immunoSEQ multiplex PCR, while TCRdb's copy carries only in-frame clones and drops some. In the table there are 130,000 to 150,000 clones, approximately 9% of which are singletons. This chain joins TRBV7-2 and TRBJ2-1; 15 bases map to TRBD2. This TCR came from a male donor in good health and CMV-seronegative. The sample taken for sequencing was PBMCs. This chain's CDR3 is CASSWGLAGGEQFF. CDR3 bases: TGTGCCAGCAGCTGGGGACTAGCGGGAGGTGAGCAGTTCTTC.